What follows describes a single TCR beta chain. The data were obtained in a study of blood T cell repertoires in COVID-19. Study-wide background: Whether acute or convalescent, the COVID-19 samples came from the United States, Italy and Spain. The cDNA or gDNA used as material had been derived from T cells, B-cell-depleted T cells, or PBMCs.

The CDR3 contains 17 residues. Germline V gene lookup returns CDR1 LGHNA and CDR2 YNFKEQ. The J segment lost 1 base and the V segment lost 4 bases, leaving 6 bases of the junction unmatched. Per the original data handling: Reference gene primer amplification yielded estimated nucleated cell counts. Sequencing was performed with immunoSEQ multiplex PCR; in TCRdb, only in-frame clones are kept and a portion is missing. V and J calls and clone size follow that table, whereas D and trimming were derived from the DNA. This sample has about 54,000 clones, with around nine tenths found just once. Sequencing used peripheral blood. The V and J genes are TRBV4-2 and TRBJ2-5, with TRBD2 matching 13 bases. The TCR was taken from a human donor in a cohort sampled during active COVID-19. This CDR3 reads CASSRSWTSGGQETQYF. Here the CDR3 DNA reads TGTGCCAGCAGCCGATCATGGACTAGCGGGGGCCAAGAGACCCAGTACTTC.